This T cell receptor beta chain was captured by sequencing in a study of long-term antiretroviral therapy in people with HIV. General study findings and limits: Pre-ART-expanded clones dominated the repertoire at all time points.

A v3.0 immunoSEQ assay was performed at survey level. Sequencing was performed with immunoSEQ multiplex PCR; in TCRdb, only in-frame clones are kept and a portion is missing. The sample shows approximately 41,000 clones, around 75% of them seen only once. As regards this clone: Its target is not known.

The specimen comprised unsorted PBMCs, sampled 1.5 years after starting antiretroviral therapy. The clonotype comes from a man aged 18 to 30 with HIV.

This CDR3 is CASSTETGSKYF. CDR3 sequence (DNA): TGTGCCAGTAGTACGGAGACAGGATCTAAGTACTTC. This chain uses TRBV19 with TRBJ2-7; D might be TRBD1 (6 bases). The CDR3 extends over 12 amino acids. Trimming took off 4 bases at V and 11 bases at J, with 15 bases between the two ends. The V gene's germline CDR1 is LNHDA and CDR2 SQIVND (reference sequence).